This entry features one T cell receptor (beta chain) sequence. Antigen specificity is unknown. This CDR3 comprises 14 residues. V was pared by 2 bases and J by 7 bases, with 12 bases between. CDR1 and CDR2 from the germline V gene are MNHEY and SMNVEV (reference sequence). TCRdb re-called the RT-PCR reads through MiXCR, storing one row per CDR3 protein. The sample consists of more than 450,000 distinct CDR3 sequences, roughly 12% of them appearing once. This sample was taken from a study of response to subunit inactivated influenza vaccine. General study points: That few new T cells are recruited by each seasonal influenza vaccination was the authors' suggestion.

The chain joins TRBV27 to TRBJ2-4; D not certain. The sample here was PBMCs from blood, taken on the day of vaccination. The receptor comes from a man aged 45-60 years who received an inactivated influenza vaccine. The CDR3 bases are TGTGCCAGCAGTTTAAGACTCGCCGGGAACATTCAGTACTTC. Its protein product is CASSLRLAGNIQYF.